These T cell receptor beta chains were read from a single sample in a study of T cell responses to AZD1222 COVID-19 vaccine. Method: immunoSEQ multiplex PCR; TCRdb's copy keeps in-frame clones and lacks some. The sample yields about 110,000 clones, over 85% seen once. The specimen was peripheral blood, collected on day 0 of AZD1222 vaccination. These receptors all come from an adult in good health. The CDR3 runs from the conserved cysteine through the conserved F or W. Fields, in order: D gene, clone size, J gene, V gene, CDR3 DNA, CDR3 protein. D genes are given only for firm matches. Only part of the rows carry a size: once, few, many, or a class if the clone is expanded.

TRBD1	NA	TRBJ1-2	TRBV5-1	TGCGCCAGCAGCGCTTCCGGGACAGGGATCCTAGCTAACTATGGCTACACCTTC	CASSASGTGILANYGYTF
TRBD1	NA	TRBJ2-7	TRBV3-1/TRBV3-2	TGTGCCAGCAGCCATTACAGATCGGACAGGGGCGAGCAGTACTTC	CASSHYRSDRGEQYF
NA	NA	TRBJ1-5	TRBV19	TGTGCCAGTAAGGGAAGCGGTTATAGCAATCAGCCCCAGCATTTT	CASKGSGYSNQPQHF
TRBD2	NA	TRBJ2-7	TRBV11-2	TGTGCCAGCAGCTTAGCTCTAGCGGGACTGTACTTC	CASSLALAGLYF
NA	NA	TRBJ2-4	TRBV12-2	TGTGCAAGTGGCAGGGCCTACGAAGGGTCAACCAAAAACATTCAGTACTTC	CASGRAYEGSTKNIQYF
NA	NA	TRBJ2-1	TRBV5-1	TGCGCCAGCAGCCTCCGGACCGTGGGGGATGAGCAGTTCTTC	CASSLRTVGDEQFF
NA	once	TRBJ2-2	TRBV6-6	TGTGCCAGCAGTTTTGAGTCCGGGGAGCTGTTTTTT	CASSFESGELFF
NA	NA	TRBJ1-4	TRBV18	TGTGCCAGCTCACCGCTTTTTGGGGCAACTAATGAAAAACTGTTTTTT	CASSPLFGATNEKLFF
NA	NA	TRBJ2-5	TRBV4-2	TGTGCCAGCAGCCAAGACAGACGACAAGAGACCCAGTACTTC	CASSQDRRQETQYF
NA	NA	TRBJ1-2	TRBV2	TGTGCCAGCAGTTACAGGGAGGTGGGTGGCTACACCTTC	CASSYREVGGYTF
NA	NA	TRBJ1-2	TRBV28	TGTGCCAGCAGCCCACAGTTAGGGGCTCAGGGCTACACCTTC	CASSPQLGAQGYTF
NA	NA	TRBJ1-5	TRBV6-5	TGTGCCAGCAGTTACTCGAAACAGTACAATCAGCCCCAGCATTTT	CASSYSKQYNQPQHF
NA	once	TRBJ1-2	TRBV19	TGTGCCAGTAGTATTCTTGATCCGGGGGTCCGCGGCTACACCTTC	CASSILDPGVRGYTF
TRBD2	NA	TRBJ2-1	TRBV6-2/TRBV6-3	TGTGCCAGCAGTGACCGACTAGCGGGAGCCCCCCGCTCCTACAATGAGCAGTTCTTC	CASSDRLAGAPRSYNEQFF
NA	NA	TRBJ2-3	TRBV6-2/TRBV6-3	TGTGCCAGCAGTTACGGGGGTACGCAGTATTTT	CASSYGGTQYF
NA	NA	TRBJ1-1	TRBV12-3/TRBV12-4	TGTGCCAGCAGTTCAATGAACACTGAAGCTTTCTTT	CASSSMNTEAFF
TRBD1	NA	TRBJ1-3	TRBV5-1	TGCGCCAGCAGCCCCGACAGGGGTCCGACGCAACTCGGAAACACCATATATTTT	CASSPDRGPTQLGNTIYF
NA	NA	TRBJ1-4	TRBV5-6	TGTGCCAGCAGCTTCTTTCGTATCTCCAGTGAAAAACTGTTTTTT	CASSFFRISSEKLFF
NA	NA	TRBJ2-7	TRBV10-3	TGTGCCATCAGTGCCGGGCCCTCCTACGAGCAGTACTTC	CAISAGPSYEQYF
NA	NA	TRBJ2-3	TRBV5-8	TGTGCCAGCAGCCTGGGGCGGCAGTTTACAGATACGCAGTATTTT	CASSLGRQFTDTQYF
NA	NA	TRBJ2-7	TRBV19	TGTGCCAGTAGTTGGGGGGAGACCTACGAGCAGTACTTC	CASSWGETYEQYF
NA	NA	TRBJ1-1	TRBV4-1	TGCGCCAGCAGCCAAGCCGCGGGCGAAGCTTTCTTT	CASSQAAGEAFF
NA	NA	TRBJ1-2	TRBV19	TGTGCCAGTAGGCATTTCGGGACCGCTCTCGGCTACACCTTC	CASRHFGTALGYTF
NA	few	TRBJ2-7	TRBV7-9	TGTGCCAGCAGCCACCTCAGGGGTTCGGGCTACGAGCAGTACTTC	CASSHLRGSGYEQYF
NA	NA	TRBJ1-5	TRBV11-2	TGTGCCAGCAGCTTAGATGACAGGAATCAGCCCCAGCATTTT	CASSLDDRNQPQHF
TRBD2	NA	TRBJ2-2	TRBV7-8	TGTGCCAGCAGCCCGCCCCGAGGGGCTAGCGGGAGTTACACCGGGGAGCTGTTTTTT	CASSPPRGASGSYTGELFF
TRBD1	NA	TRBJ1-1	TRBV5-1	TGCGCCAGCAGCTTGATAACAGGGGGCACTGAAGCTTTCTTT	CASSLITGGTEAFF